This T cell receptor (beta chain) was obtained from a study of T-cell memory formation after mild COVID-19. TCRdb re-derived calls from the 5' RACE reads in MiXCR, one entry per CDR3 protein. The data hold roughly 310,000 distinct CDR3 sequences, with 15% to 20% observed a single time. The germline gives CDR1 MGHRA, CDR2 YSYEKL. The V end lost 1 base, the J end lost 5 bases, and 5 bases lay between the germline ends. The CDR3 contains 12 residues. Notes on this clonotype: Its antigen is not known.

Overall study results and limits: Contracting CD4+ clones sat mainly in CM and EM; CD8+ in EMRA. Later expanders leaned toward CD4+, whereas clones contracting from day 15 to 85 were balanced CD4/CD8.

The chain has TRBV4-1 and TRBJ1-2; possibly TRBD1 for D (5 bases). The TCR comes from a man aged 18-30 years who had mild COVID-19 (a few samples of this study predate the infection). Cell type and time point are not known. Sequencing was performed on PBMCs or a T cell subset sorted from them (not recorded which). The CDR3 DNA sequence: TGCGCCAGCAGCCAAGCAGGGTATGGCTACACCTTC. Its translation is CASSQAGYGYTF.